This T cell receptor beta chain was profiled in a study of blood T cells in healthy people across ages (dated by TCRdb to 2013 to 2016). Background on the whole study: In model experiments, roughly one uniquely barcoded TCR beta cDNA molecule per two T cells was captured by template switching. Using deep sequencing normalized with unique cDNA molecular identifiers, the study measured how TCR beta repertoire diversity changes with age. Donors were grouped into four age groups: young (average approximately 15 years), middle-aged (around 39), aged (approximately 58) and long-lived (approximately 82). To avoid experimental bias, donors of different ages were distributed randomly across sequencing lanes. Two additional independent replicas of 1 million unique cDNA reads from the same blood draw were analyzed for two donors (one aged 18 to 29 and one aged 80 or older).

V drops 5 bases and J drops 8 bases, leaving 15 bases in between. The germline V gene (reference sequence) sets CDR1 to DFQATT and CDR2 to SNEGSKA. CDR3 length: 13 amino acids, cysteine to phenylalanine. Only the CDR3 part of the read is kept: 39 bases, read in frame from the first base. The study at large found these results: Bulk unsorted PBMC profiling prevented conclusive comparison of naive and antigen-experienced compartments. Estimates of total diversity based on one million sequenced T cells were considered lower bounds and underestimates. The long-lived group showed more naive CD4+ T cells, fewer expanded clones and increased TCR diversity than the aged group, suggesting age selection. Observed TCR beta diversity per million T cells fell roughly linearly with age, and a significant reduction was already apparent by age around 40. Observed TCR beta diversity correlated strongly with the percentage of naive T cells measured by flow cytometry. The CMV infection status of donors was not known, potentially confounding age-related changes in expanded clonotypes.

The roughly 37 donors, aged roughly 6 to 90 years, were systemically healthy Caucasian individuals from Russia. About 10 milliliters of peripheral blood were drawn from each donor into EDTA-treated Vacutainer tubes. PBMCs were isolated by Ficoll-Paque density-gradient centrifugation, with at least 7 million obtained per sample. Trizol reagent was used to extract total RNA from PBMCs, with at least 6 micrograms per sample. The percentages of naive CD45RAhigh/CD27high T cells were determined by flow cytometry on a PBMC aliquot from every donor. The receptor library was made with 5' RACE. Reads for this sample came from an Illumina HiSeq 2500. A second roughly 7 to 11 cycle PCR used a sample-barcoded 5' primer and a J-beta primer mix. A unique molecular identifier was introduced onto each TCR beta cDNA molecule by a template-switch 5' adaptor carrying 12 random nucleotides. Each sample yielded at least 2.5 million CDR3-containing paired-end reads. First-strand cDNA was synthesized from all RNA with the Mint cDNA synthesis kit, primed by a TRBC-specific oligonucleotide. Following uracil-DNA glycosylase treatment, a first 18-cycle PCR with universal primers M1SS and BC2_uni_R was performed on all cDNA. The published analysis was carried out like this. Each sample was normalized by randomly selecting 1 million high-quality reads, each carrying a distinct molecular identifier. Reads sharing molecular identifiers were discarded rather than binned into consensus sequences. MiTCR, set to a Q25 quality threshold and the strictest error-elimination algorithm, was used for CDR3 identification, clonotype clustering and error correction. A nonparametric unseen species model with Euler transformation was used to estimate lower-bound total TCR beta diversity. TCRdb reanalyzed the raw reads on its own, using fastp at Q25 for trimming and MiXCR for clone calling, and kept in-frame beta chains. Each CDR3 protein gets just one entry, which takes the most common genes and DNA from the rows behind it. The V and J calls were not made by the authors but by TCRdb's processing. Here the sample has about 640,000 distinct CDR3 sequences; under 65% occur a single time. Over 35% of the sample rests with the top ten.

This clonotype was observed a single time. It has no known antigen specificity. Base qualities are not recorded, but no much larger clone differs from it by a single base. One read represents weak support. The sequenced sample consisted of blood. The receptor was isolated from a man aged 55-75 years in good health. The chain is assembled from TRBV20-1 and TRBJ1-4; the D gene lacks a confident call. The CDR3 protein sequence reads: CSAWGGGGEKLFF. The nucleotide sequence is TGCAGTGCTTGGGGAGGAGGTGGCGAAAAACTGTTTTTT.